One sample yielded the 24 T cell receptor beta chains listed below, sequenced in a study of PD-1 blockade in classical Hodgkin lymphoma. Every patient experienced relapse after autologous stem cell transplantation, and brentuximab vedotin exposure varied. Clones were sequenced by immunoSEQ multiplex PCR, and TCRdb holds only the in-frame ones, with some missing. This repertoire shows approximately 27,000 clones, 65% to 75% found once; its top ten account for 26%. Material: peripheral blood mononuclear cells (PBMCs), obtained before the second cycle of nivolumab. All receptors come from a human donor with classical Hodgkin lymphoma.

This chain uses TRBV5-7 with TRBJ2-7; D possibly uses TRBD1 or TRBD2 (6 bases each). TRBV5-7 belongs to the ORF category, with a function that is uncertain. V gave up 0 bases and J gave up 3 bases, with 22 bases separating them. CDR3 length: 18 residues. The CDR3 DNA reads as TGTGCCAGCAGCTTGGCCAAGATGGGGGGCGTATTGATCTACGAGCAGTACGTC. Protein sequence: CASSLAKMGGVLIYEQYV.

The chain employs TRBV2 and TRBJ2-7, with 9 bases identical to TRBD2. Looked up from germline, CDR1 is SNHLY and CDR2 is FYNNEI. The trim removed 6 bases at V and 3 bases at J, leaving 6 bases unmatched. This CDR3 has 14 amino acids. The CDR3 loop reads CASRLAGKGYEQYV. CDR3 DNA: TGTGCCAGCAGACTAGCGGGTAAGGGCTACGAGCAGTACGTC.

This clone was observed a single time. V usage is TRBV4-3 and J usage is TRBJ2-3, with TRBD2 identical over 16 bases. This CDR3 is built from 20 residues. V gave up 0 bases and J gave up 4 bases; unmatched junction bases: 10. Germline CDR1 LGHNA, CDR2 YSLEER. The CDR3 coding sequence is TGCGCCAGCAGCCAAGATGGGACTAGCGGGGGGGCTCAGAGTCCAGATACGCAGTATTTT. This translates into CASSQDGTSGGAQSPDTQYF.

This clone was detected only a few times. The J gene is TRBJ1-2, the V gene TRBV19, with no clear D. The CDR3 sequence is 12 residues long. Trimming pared 5 bases from V and 10 bases from J, leaving 14 bases between. Per germline, CDR1 LNHDA and CDR2 SQIVND (reference sequence). CDR3 sequence (DNA): TGTGCCAGTAGTTTCCTGTCAGGTTTCTACACCTTC. Translated: CASSFLSGFYTF.

The genes are TRBV5-4 and TRBJ1-5; 8 bases align to TRBD1. This CDR3 comprises 14 residues. Germline CDR1 and CDR2: SGHNT and YYREEE (reference sequence). The V gene end was trimmed by 4 bases and the J gene end by 5 bases; junction bases not matched to a gene: 5. The CDR3 reads CASSQTGADQPQHF. In nucleotides, the CDR3 is TGTGCCAGCAGCCAGACAGGGGCTGATCAGCCCCAGCATTTT.

J is TRBJ1-6 and V is TRBV6-9; D is possibly TRBD1 (6 bases). There are 14 residues in the CDR3. CDR1 and CDR2 (germline): MNHGY, SVAAGI. V lost 6 bases and J 10 bases, leaving 16 bases between the germline ends. The CDR3 protein is CASRRTVEASPLHF. Written as DNA, the CDR3 is TGTGCCAGCAGACGGACAGTAGAAGCCTCACCCCTCCACTTT.

The chain links TRBV10-3 to TRBJ2-1; possible D gene TRBD1, 7 bases. Germline CDR1 and CDR2: ENHRY and SYGVKD. The CDR3 contains 14 residues. The V end was cut by 3 bases, the J end by 2 bases, with 8 bases between. The CDR3 DNA reads TGTGCCATCAGTGACAGGGGGGCCTACAATGAGCAGTTCTTC. Amino acid sequence: CAISDRGAYNEQFF.

The chain has TRBV19 and TRBJ1-5; maybe TRBD1 (5 bases). Germline CDR1 is LNHDA and CDR2 is SQIVND (reference sequence). The ends were cut back, 3 bases at V and 6 bases at J, with 21 bases in the middle. The CDR3 consists of 17 residues. CDR3 coding DNA: TGTGCCAGTAGTATCGGGTCCGACGGGGCCTCGAGTCAGCCCCAGCATTTT. This encodes CASSIGSDGASSQPQHF.

DNA for the CDR3: TGTGCCAGCAGCTTAGACCCCGGAACCGCTTTAAAAAACATTCAGTACTTC. As protein: CASSLDPGTALKNIQYF. The genes are TRBV7-2 and TRBJ2-4; D not certain. The V end lost 1 base, the J end lost 4 bases, and 17 bases lay between the germline ends. Germline V CDR1 and CDR2: SGHTA, FQGNSA. The CDR3 is 17 amino acids.

The genes are TRBV19 and TRBJ2-7; TRBD1 agrees at 9 bases. With 6 bases clipped from V and 2 bases from J, the junction kept 5 bases outside the gene matches. The CDR3 has 14 residues. Germline CDR1 and CDR2: LNHDA and SQIVND (reference sequence). The CDR3 bases are TGTGCCAGTAGCACGGGACAGGGCACCTACGAGCAGTACTTC. Its protein is CASSTGQGTYEQYF.

The rearrangement links TRBV14 to TRBJ2-3; 8 nucleotides align to TRBD1. The CDR3 has 17 residues. J lost 0 bases, V lost 4 bases, and 9 bases had no gene match. Germline V lookup: CDR1 SGHDN, CDR2 FVKESK. The CDR3 loop reads CASSPLPTGDSTDTQYF. As DNA, the CDR3 is TGTGCCAGCAGCCCTCTCCCGACAGGGGATAGCACAGATACGCAGTATTTT.

The V and J genes are TRBV5-1 and TRBJ2-2; unclear D gene. The V end was cut by 2 bases, the J end by 6 bases, with 11 bases between. The CDR3 consists of 14 residues. Germline lookup yields CDR1 SGHRS and CDR2 YFSETQ. CDR3: CASSFGRVAGELFF. CDR3 nucleotides: TGCGCCAGCAGCTTCGGTCGGGTTGCCGGGGAGCTGTTTTTT.

In regard to this clone: The germline gene is not matched at one end of the junction; a read error may be the cause. Other nucleotide sequences from this sample produce the same CDR3. Here the CDR3 DNA reads TGTGCCAGCAGCGTAGGGGACCGTCGGGAGACCCAATACTTC. Its translation: CASSVGDRRETQYF. The chain recombines TRBV9 with TRBJ2-5, with a possible D match to TRBD2 (6 bases). Germline values: CDR1 SGDLS, CDR2 YYNGEE. The CDR3 consists of 14 residues.

The rearrangement joins TRBV9 to TRBJ2-5, with D perhaps TRBD1 (6 bases). From germline, CDR1 is SGDLS and CDR2 YYNGEE. Trimming shortened V by 3 bases and J by 7 bases, and 22 bases separated the two germline ends. The CDR3 is 16 residues long. The CDR3: CASSGRTEPDLGTQYF. The CDR3 region has the DNA TGTGCCAGCAGCGGACGGACAGAGCCAGACCTTGGGACCCAGTACTTC.

CDR3 sequence: CASSLGPSEQYV. DNA for the CDR3: TGTGCCAGCAGCTTAGGTCCTTCCGAGCAGTACGTC. This chain links TRBV7-2 with TRBJ2-7; D unresolved. This CDR3 has 12 amino acids. Germline assignment: CDR1 SGHTA and CDR2 FQGNSA. V shed 1 base and J shed 6 bases, with 7 bases lying between them.

This chain connects TRBV4-3 to TRBJ1-2; D not resolved. The CDR3 runs 18 residues. V lost 0 bases to trimming and J lost 0 bases, with 17 bases between them. Germline-derived CDR1 and CDR2 are LGHNA and YSLEER. The chain's CDR3 is CASSQDLPGMGSNYGYTF. The CDR3 coding sequence is TGCGCCAGCAGCCAAGATTTGCCGGGGATGGGCTCTAACTATGGCTACACCTTC.

This chain joins TRBV5-1 and TRBJ2-1, with 14 bases matching TRBD2. With V trimmed by 4 bases and J by 0 bases, 6 bases remained unmatched. There are 18 residues in the CDR3. Germline loops: CDR1 SGHRS, CDR2 YFSETQ. The CDR3 nucleotides are TGCGCCAGCAGCCTAAGGACTAGCGGGAGGTCCTCCTACAATGAGCAGTTCTTC. It specifies CASSLRTSGRSSYNEQFF.

The V call is TRBV7-2, the J call TRBJ2-7, with D maybe TRBD1 (5 bases). Trimming shortened V by 4 bases and J by 0 bases, and 10 bases separated the two germline ends. CDR1 is SGHTA and CDR2 is FQGNSA in the germline V gene. The CDR3 has 14 residues. The CDR3 loop is CASSSLDTSYEQYF. CDR3 nucleotides: TGTGCCAGCAGCTCGCTGGACACCTCCTACGAGCAGTACTTC.

The rearrangement joins TRBV28 to TRBJ1-2; D is undetermined. The germline CDR1 and CDR2 sequences are MDHEN and SYDVKM. The CDR3 covers 15 residues. V lost 3 bases and J 2 bases, leaving 13 bases between the germline ends. CDR3 protein: CASSFFRRKNYGYTF. CDR3 nucleotides: TGTGCCAGCAGTTTCTTCCGGAGAAAGAACTATGGCTACACCTTC.

CDR3 region: CASSIVDRASEQYF. DNA for the CDR3: TGTGCCAGTAGTATAGTAGACAGGGCCTCCGAGCAGTACTTC. The rearrangement links TRBV19 to TRBJ2-7; 7 nucleotides align to TRBD1. CDR1 is LNHDA, CDR2 SQIVND, per germline (reference sequence). V was clipped by 1 base and J by 6 bases; unmatched bases: 6. CDR3 length: 14 residues. The variable domain in full, completed from reference TRBV19 and TRBJ2-7, reads DGGITQSPKYLFRKEGQNVTLSCEQNLNHDAMYWYRQDPGQGLRLIYYSQIVNDFQKGDIAEGYSVSREKKESFPLTVTSAQKNPTAFYLCASSIVDRASEQYFGPGTRLTVT.

The J gene is TRBJ2-7, the V gene TRBV29-1; D remains unclear. Germline CDR1 reads SQVTM; CDR2 reads ANQGSEA. Trimming cost V 4 bases and J 4 bases, with 8 bases left between them. The CDR3 has 11 amino acids. This chain's CDR3 is CSVGTQYEQYF. CDR3 nucleotide sequence: TGCAGCGTTGGGACCCAATACGAGCAGTACTTC.

The V gene is TRBV7-8, the J gene TRBJ2-7, with TRBD2 as a possible D gene (5 bases). CDR1 and CDR2 (germline): SGHVS, FQNEAQ. The CDR3 has 12 amino acids. The V and J ends lost 5 bases and 6 bases respectively, with 11 bases between them. CDR3 sequence reads: CASSLERFEQYF. The CDR3 DNA is TGTGCCAGCAGCCTAGAGCGGTTCGAGCAGTACTTC. Combining the CDR3 with reference TRBV7-8 and TRBJ2-7 gives the whole variable domain GAGVSQSPRYKVAKRGQDVALRCDPISGHVSLFWYQQALGQGPEFLTYFQNEAQLDKSGLPSDRFFAERPEGSVSTLKIQRTQQEDSAVYLCASSLERFEQYFGPGTRLTVT.

The chain uses TRBV30 and TRBJ2-1; 10 positions agree with TRBD2. This CDR3 is 15 amino acids long. J gave up 4 bases and V 2 bases, and 5 bases lay outside the gene matches. In germline, CDR1 is GTSNPN, CDR2 SVGIG (reference sequence). CDR3 residues: CAWSRAGGHYNEQFF. In DNA form, the CDR3 reads TGTGCCTGGAGTCGAGCGGGAGGGCATTACAATGAGCAGTTCTTC.

This clone was observed a handful of times. The chain recombines TRBV30 with TRBJ2-5; perhaps D is TRBD1 or TRBD2 (6 bases each). V was shortened by 6 bases and J by 6 bases, with 14 bases between the two germline ends. The CDR3 covers 12 residues. The germline CDR1 and CDR2 sequences are GTSNPN and SVGIG (reference sequence). CDR3 nucleotides: TGTGCCTGTCGTTTGGGGGGCAAGACCCAGTACTTC. Encoded protein: CACRLGGKTQYF.